This TCR beta chain was identified during a study of cytomegalovirus exposure and HLA in healthy donors. Primers for the PCR totalled 60 Vbeta and 13 Jbeta. Sequencing was performed with immunoSEQ multiplex PCR; in TCRdb, only in-frame clones are kept and a portion is missing. The sample carries under 100,000 clones, around 70% recorded once. Study-level findings and limits: TRBV6-2, TRBV6-3 and some other V segments were unresolvable in 87-base-pair reads. Investigators reported fewer than 200 TCR beta chains as tied to cytomegalovirus. Most TCR sequences were uncommon, yet certain public TCRs appeared in many donors.

CDR3 length: 21 amino acids. The trim removed 11 bases at V and 0 bases at J, leaving 19 bases unmatched. Germline V gives CDR1 SNHLY, CDR2 FYNNEI. Concerning this clone itself: Antigen: not known.

The V and J genes are TRBV2 and TRBJ2-6, with 13 positions matching TRBD2. The source material was PBMCs. This sequence originates from a woman aged 45-65 years in good health and CMV-seropositive. The CDR3 nucleotides are TGTGCCCGCCGGGGGGTACTAGCGGGAGGGCCGGCGTTCTCTGGGGCCAACGTCCTGACTTTC. This codes for CARRGVLAGGPAFSGANVLTF.